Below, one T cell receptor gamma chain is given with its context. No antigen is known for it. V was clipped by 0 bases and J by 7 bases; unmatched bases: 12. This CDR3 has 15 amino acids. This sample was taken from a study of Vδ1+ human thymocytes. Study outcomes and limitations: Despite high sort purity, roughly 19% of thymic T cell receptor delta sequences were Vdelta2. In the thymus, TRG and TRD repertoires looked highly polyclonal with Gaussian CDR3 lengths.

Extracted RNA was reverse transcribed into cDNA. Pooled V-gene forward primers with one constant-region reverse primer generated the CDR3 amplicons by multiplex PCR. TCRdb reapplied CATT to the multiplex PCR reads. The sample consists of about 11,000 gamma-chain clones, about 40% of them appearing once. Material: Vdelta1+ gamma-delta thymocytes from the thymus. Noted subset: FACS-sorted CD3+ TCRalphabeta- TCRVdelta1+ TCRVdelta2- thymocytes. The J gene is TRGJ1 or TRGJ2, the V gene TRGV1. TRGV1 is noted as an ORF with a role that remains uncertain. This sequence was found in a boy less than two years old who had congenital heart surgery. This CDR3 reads CATWDRPEFRYKKLF. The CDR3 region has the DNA TGTGCCACCTGGGACAGGCCAGAGTTTAGGTATAAGAAACTCTTT.